What follows describes a single T cell receptor (beta chain). Its antigen is not known. MiXCR, run by TCRdb on the reads, gives a single entry per CDR3 protein. This sample yields about 470,000 distinct CDR3 sequences, of which under 45% are seen a single time; just under 45% belongs to the top ten. The source of the sample is a study of T cell repertoires in cytomegalovirus infection. For the study at large: Used in the study were CMV epitopes, some recently identified and HLA-C-restricted, others well-studied and HLA-B-restricted. Matching HLA type and CMV infection were both indicated by public TCR beta signatures. Study observations and caveats: Ex vivo, HLA-C-restricted CMV-specific TCR beta clonotypes prevailed over the rest of the response. Based on cumulative public TCR beta family frequency, carriers of CMV plus the relevant HLA were identified.

Germline CDR1 is SGHAT and CDR2 is FQNNGV. The CDR3 is made up of 15 amino acids. V lost 5 bases and J 2 bases, leaving 14 bases between the germline ends. Sequenced material: cultured PBMCs, taken from culture after CMV antigen stimulation. The sequence was obtained from a human donor in good health (CMV status not recorded). Some clones in this sample may be carry-over from other donors' samples. V usage is TRBV11-2 and J usage is TRBJ2-3; D perhaps matches TRBD2 (5 bases). CDR3 in amino acids: CASSLQGLFTDTQYF. DNA of the CDR3: TGTGCCAGCAGCCTACAAGGACTCTTCACAGATACGCAGTATTTT.